This TCR beta chain comes out of a study of blood T cell repertoires in COVID-19. Study-level background: T cells, B-cell-depleted T cells, or PBMCs provided the cDNA or gDNA that served as material.

TCRdb's table, derived via immunoSEQ multiplex PCR, lists solely in-frame clones and lacks some. The sample has hundreds of thousands of clones; approximately 80% are singletons. This CDR3 comprises 15 residues. Trimming at V came to 6 bases and at J to 2 bases, leaving 7 bases not matched to a gene. Germline V gene lookup returns CDR1 MNHNY and CDR2 SVGAGI (reference sequence). V and J are TRBV6-6 and TRBJ2-7; 10 nucleotides match TRBD2. This receptor was taken from a woman of 80 years or more with acute or convalescent COVID-19. Sequencing used peripheral blood. CDR3 loop: CASRYLAGATYEQYF. In DNA, the CDR3 is TGTGCCAGCAGGTACCTAGCGGGGGCCACCTACGAGCAGTACTTC.